Listed here is a single T cell receptor (beta chain). No antigen is known for it. This entry is derived from a study of response to subunit inactivated influenza vaccine. The study, taken as a whole, reports: Every seasonal influenza vaccination brings in few new T cells, the authors suggested.

From the RT-PCR reads, TCRdb called clonotypes with MiXCR, one entry per CDR3 protein. The sample gives over 750,000 distinct CDR3 sequences, 21% of which show up once; 9.5% to 13% is in the top ten. From germline, CDR1 is MNHNS and CDR2 SASEGT. V gave up 0 bases and J gave up 14 bases, with 22 bases separating them. The CDR3 consists of 15 residues. The specimen was PBMCs from blood, collected roughly 5 days after vaccination. The receptor comes from a man aged 45-60 years who received an inactivated influenza vaccine. The gene calls are TRBV6-1 and TRBJ2-5; D is tentatively TRBD1 or TRBD2 (5 bases each). The CDR3 spells CASSEARGFGSGLYF. The CDR3 DNA sequence: TGTGCCAGCAGTGAAGCAAGGGGTTTCGGGTCGGGGCTATACTTC.